Listed below are T cell receptor beta chains from one sample, sequenced in a study of blood T cells in healthy people across ages. Each CDR3 protein is one row after TCRdb ran MiXCR on the 5' RACE reads. Of approximately 690,000 distinct CDR3 sequences listed, around 38% are singletons. The sample was blood. These receptors were obtained from an elderly man in good health. CDR3s include the opening cysteine and the closing phenylalanine or tryptophan. The D gene is left open where the match is weak. Expanded clones are given a class, and other clones once, few, many or no size at all.

D: .; V: TRBV7-3; J: TRBJ2-4; size: few; CDR3: CASSLTEAMGNAKNIQYF; DNA: TGTGCCAGCAGCTTAACGGAAGCCATGGGGAACGCCAAAAACATTCAGTACTTC
D: .; V: TRBV20-1; J: TRBJ2-1; size: .; CDR3: CSASLQRRGPLQETQFF; DNA: TGCAGTGCTAGCCTCCAGAGGCGGGGACCATTACAAGAGACCCAGTTCTTC
D: .; V: TRBV4-3; J: TRBJ1-5; size: few; CDR3: CASSQEWIPGGGTRNQPQHF; DNA: TGCGCCAGCAGCCAAGAATGGATTCCCGGAGGGGGGACGAGGAATCAGCCCCAGCATTTT
D: .; V: TRBV29-1; J: TRBJ2-7; size: many; CDR3: CSVRETYEQYF; DNA: TGCAGCGTCAGGGAGACCTACGAGCAGTACTTC
D: .; V: TRBV5-1; J: TRBJ1-2; size: .; CDR3: CASSPTGRKVYGYTF; DNA: TGCGCCAGCAGCCCAACAGGGAGAAAAGTCTATGGCTACACCTTC
D: .; V: TRBV12-3/TRBV12-4; J: TRBJ2-5; size: .; CDR3: CASSLAGGRKTQYF; DNA: TGTGCCAGCAGTTTAGCGGGGGGGCGGAAGACCCAGTACTTC
D: .; V: TRBV14; J: TRBJ1-4; size: .; CDR3: CASSQLKGVNEKLFF; DNA: TGTGCCAGCAGCCAACTCAAAGGGGTTAATGAAAAACTGTTTTTT
D: .; V: TRBV7-2; J: TRBJ2-1; size: many; CDR3: CASSLKDQGSNEQFF; DNA: TGTGCCAGCAGCCTCAAGGACCAGGGCAGCAATGAGCAGTTCTTC
D: TRBD2; V: TRBV7-2; J: TRBJ2-5; size: many; CDR3: CASSQAGGSEETQYF; DNA: TGTGCCAGCAGCCAAGCGGGGGGCTCGGAAGAGACCCAGTACTTC
D: .; V: TRBV29-1; J: TRBJ2-1; size: .; CDR3: CGVLPGTRTSSYNEQFF; DNA: TGCGGCGTTCTCCCCGGGACTCGCACGAGCTCCTACAATGAGCAGTTCTTC
D: .; V: TRBV6-2/TRBV6-3; J: TRBJ2-6; size: many; CDR3: CASSYGRVGTTGANVLTF; DNA: TGTGCCAGCAGTTACGGCCGGGTGGGCACTACGGGGGCCAACGTCCTGACTTTC
D: .; V: TRBV20-1; J: TRBJ2-1; size: .; CDR3: CSARLAGALSYNEQFF; DNA: TGCAGTGCTAGACTGGCAGGGGCGCTTTCCTACAATGAGCAGTTCTTC
D: .; V: TRBV20-1; J: TRBJ2-7; size: .; CDR3: CSARGGGRFEQYF; DNA: TGCAGTGCTAGGGGGGGCGGGAGATTCGAGCAGTACTTC
D: .; V: TRBV28; J: TRBJ2-1; size: .; CDR3: CASSFSAGSRNEQFF; DNA: TGTGCCAGCAGTTTCTCTGCGGGGTCGAGGAATGAGCAGTTCTTC
D: TRBD1; V: TRBV20-1; J: TRBJ1-1; size: few; CDR3: CSATETRDSQPFF; DNA: TGCAGTGCTACAGAGACTAGGGACAGCCAGCCTTTCTTT
D: .; V: TRBV20-1; J: TRBJ1-4; size: many; CDR3: CSAYQDSTEKLFF; DNA: TGCAGTGCTTATCAGGACAGCACTGAAAAACTGTTTTTT
D: .; V: TRBV5-1; J: TRBJ2-7; size: few; CDR3: CASSSPNGQTSYEQYF; DNA: TGCGCCAGCAGCTCGCCTAATGGACAAACCTCCTACGAGCAGTACTTC
D: TRBD1; V: TRBV6-2/TRBV6-3; J: TRBJ1-1; size: .; CDR3: CASREQGENTEAFF; DNA: TGTGCCAGCAGAGAACAGGGGGAGAACACTGAAGCTTTCTTT
D: .; V: TRBV20-1; J: TRBJ1-4; size: once; CDR3: CSAREEGGSNEKLFF; DNA: TGCAGTGCTAGAGAAGAGGGGGGGTCTAATGAAAAACTGTTTTTT
D: .; V: TRBV13; J: TRBJ2-7; size: once; CDR3: CASSRTGTPYEQYF; DNA: TGTGCCAGCAGCCGGACCGGGACCCCCTACGAGCAGTACTTC
D: .; V: TRBV7-2; J: TRBJ2-5; size: .; CDR3: CASSFSPAGGETQYF; DNA: TGTGCCAGCAGCTTTTCCCCAGCCGGGGGAGAGACCCAGTACTTC
D: .; V: TRBV6-2/TRBV6-3; J: TRBJ2-5; size: .; CDR3: CASSYLAGKVNRETQYF; DNA: TGTGCCAGCAGTTATCTGGCGGGGAAGGTTAACCGAGAGACCCAGTACTTC
D: TRBD1; V: TRBV6-6; J: TRBJ2-7; size: few; CDR3: CASSYPGTGGLSYEQYF; DNA: TGTGCCAGCAGTTACCCCGGGACAGGAGGCCTCTCCTACGAGCAGTACTTC
D: TRBD2; V: TRBV7-9; J: TRBJ2-3; size: .; CDR3: CASRATGTRSTDTQYF; DNA: TGTGCCAGCAGGGCTACCGGGACTAGAAGCACAGATACGCAGTATTTT
D: .; V: TRBV28; J: TRBJ2-5; size: .; CDR3: CASSLEGQQPQYF; DNA: TGTGCCAGCAGTTTAGAAGGGCAACAGCCCCAGTACTTC
D: TRBD2; V: TRBV2; J: TRBJ2-1; size: .; CDR3: CASSGTSVNNEQFF; DNA: TGTGCCAGCAGTGGGACTAGCGTCAACAATGAGCAGTTCTTC
D: TRBD2; V: TRBV6-2/TRBV6-3; J: TRBJ2-7; size: .; CDR3: CTSSQFGTSSYEQYF; DNA: TGTACCAGCAGTCAATTCGGGACTAGTAGCTACGAGCAGTACTTC
D: .; V: TRBV29-1; J: TRBJ1-2; size: few; CDR3: CSVESVYGYTF; DNA: TGCAGCGTTGAGTCGGTCTATGGCTACACCTTC
D: .; V: TRBV11-2; J: TRBJ1-1; size: few; CDR3: CASSLSRENTEAFF; DNA: TGTGCCAGCAGCTTAAGCCGGGAGAACACTGAAGCTTTCTTT
D: TRBD1; V: TRBV5-1; J: TRBJ2-5; size: .; CDR3: CASSFPGTGKGETQYF; DNA: TGCGCCAGCAGCTTTCCCGGGACAGGGAAAGGAGAGACCCAGTACTTC
D: .; V: TRBV5-1; J: TRBJ2-3; size: many; CDR3: CANFSGPLAGTQYF; DNA: TGCGCCAACTTTTCCGGGCCCCTAGCCGGGACGCAGTATTTT
D: .; V: TRBV5-1; J: TRBJ2-1; size: .; CDR3: CASSPSLSTYNEQFF; DNA: TGCGCCAGCAGCCCAAGCCTTTCCACCTACAATGAGCAGTTCTTC
D: TRBD2; V: TRBV29-1; J: TRBJ2-5; size: .; CDR3: CSVISSGGETQYF; DNA: TGCAGCGTTATTAGCAGCGGGGGGGAGACCCAGTACTTC
D: TRBD1; V: TRBV30; J: TRBJ1-1; size: .; CDR3: CAWRIQGRNTEAFF; DNA: TGTGCCTGGAGGATACAGGGGCGGAACACTGAAGCTTTCTTT
D: TRBD1; V: TRBV12-3/TRBV12-4; J: TRBJ2-5; size: many; CDR3: CASSDPTRQGARIRETQYF; DNA: TGTGCCAGCAGTGACCCTACCCGACAGGGGGCGCGCATAAGAGAGACCCAGTACTTC
D: TRBD1; V: TRBV2; J: TRBJ1-6; size: .; CDR3: CASRRDRVDSPLHF; DNA: TGTGCCAGCAGACGGGACAGGGTTGATTCACCCCTCCACTTT